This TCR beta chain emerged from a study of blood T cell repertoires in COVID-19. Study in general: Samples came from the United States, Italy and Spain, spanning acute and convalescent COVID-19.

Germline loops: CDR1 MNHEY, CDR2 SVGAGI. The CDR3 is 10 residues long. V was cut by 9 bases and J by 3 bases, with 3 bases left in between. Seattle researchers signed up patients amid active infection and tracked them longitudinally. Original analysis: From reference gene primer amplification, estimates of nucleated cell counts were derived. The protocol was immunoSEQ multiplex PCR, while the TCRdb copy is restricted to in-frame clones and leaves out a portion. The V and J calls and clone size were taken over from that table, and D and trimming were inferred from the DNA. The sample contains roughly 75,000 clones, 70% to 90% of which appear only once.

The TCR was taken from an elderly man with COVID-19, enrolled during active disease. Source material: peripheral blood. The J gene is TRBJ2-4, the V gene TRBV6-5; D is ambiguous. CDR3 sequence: CASNKNIQYF. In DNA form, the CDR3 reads TGTGCCAGTAACAAAAACATTCAGTACTTC.